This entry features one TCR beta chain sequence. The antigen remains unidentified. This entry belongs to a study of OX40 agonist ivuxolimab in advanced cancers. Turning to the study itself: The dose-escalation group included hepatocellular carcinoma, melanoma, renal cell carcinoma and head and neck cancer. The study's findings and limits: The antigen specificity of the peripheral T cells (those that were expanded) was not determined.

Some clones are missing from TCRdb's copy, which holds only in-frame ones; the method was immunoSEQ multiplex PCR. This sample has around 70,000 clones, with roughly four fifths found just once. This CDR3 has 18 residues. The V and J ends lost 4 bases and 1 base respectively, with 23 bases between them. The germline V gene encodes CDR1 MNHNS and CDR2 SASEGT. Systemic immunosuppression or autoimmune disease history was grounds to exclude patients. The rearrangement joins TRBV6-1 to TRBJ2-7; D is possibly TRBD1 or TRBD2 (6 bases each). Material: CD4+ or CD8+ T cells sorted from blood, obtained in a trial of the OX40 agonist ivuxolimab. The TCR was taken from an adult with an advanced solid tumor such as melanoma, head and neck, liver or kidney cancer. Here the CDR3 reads CASSALGPGAGRSYEQYV. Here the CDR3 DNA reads TGTGCCAGCAGTGCCCTCGGCCCGGGGGCTGGTAGGTCCTACGAGCAGTACGTC.